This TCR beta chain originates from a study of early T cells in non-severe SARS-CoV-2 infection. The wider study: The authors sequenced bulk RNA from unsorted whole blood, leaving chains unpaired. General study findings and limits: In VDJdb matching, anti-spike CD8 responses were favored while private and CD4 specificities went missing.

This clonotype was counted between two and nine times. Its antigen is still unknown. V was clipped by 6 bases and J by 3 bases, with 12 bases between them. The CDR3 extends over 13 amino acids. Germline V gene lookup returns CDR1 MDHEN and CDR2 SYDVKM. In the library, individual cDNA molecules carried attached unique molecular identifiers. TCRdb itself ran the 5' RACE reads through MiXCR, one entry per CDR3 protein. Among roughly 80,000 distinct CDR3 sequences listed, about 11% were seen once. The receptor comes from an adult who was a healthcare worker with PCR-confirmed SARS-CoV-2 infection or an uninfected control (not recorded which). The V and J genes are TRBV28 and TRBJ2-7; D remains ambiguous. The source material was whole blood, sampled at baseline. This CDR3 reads CASSLGLGYEQYF. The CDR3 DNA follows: TGTGCCAGCAGCCTCGGATTGGGCTACGAGCAGTACTTC.